The clone carrying this T cell receptor (beta chain) was detected only a few times. Its antigen remains unidentified. The sample belongs to a study of T cells after yellow fever vaccination. As TCR cDNA was made by 5'RACE template switching, a universal primer site and UMIs were added. TCRdb reprocessed the 5' RACE reads with MiXCR, giving one entry per CDR3 protein. The repertoire holds some 220,000 distinct CDR3 sequences, with approximately 3% as singletons. Study conclusions and caveats: Sorted repertoires could include abundant contaminating clonotypes from bulk cells. By day 5 rather than day 15, the secondary response had peaked, though it was weaker.

Trimming took 3 bases from V and 2 from J, leaving 13 bases between them. The CDR3 consists of 14 residues. Germline V gene sequence: CDR1 DFQATT, CDR2 SNEGSKA (reference sequence). The chain is built from TRBV20-1 and TRBJ2-5; a weak D match, TRBD1 (6 bases). The receptor was derived from a man younger than 30 who received the YFV17D yellow fever vaccine. The sample in question was CD4+ T cells sorted from PBMCs, obtained 10 days after the yellow fever booster vaccination. This chain's CDR3 is CSARVGATQETQYF. As DNA, the CDR3 is TGCAGTGCTAGGGTGGGGGCAACGCAAGAGACCCAGTACTTC.